The present T cell receptor (beta chain) was sequenced within a study of blood T cell repertoires in COVID-19. Study background: Specimens from acute and convalescent COVID-19 originated in the United States, Italy and Spain. Sources were T cells, B-cell-depleted T cells, or PBMCs; the material itself was cDNA or gDNA.

How the authors handled the data: For nucleated cells, counts were estimated from reference gene primer amplification. The method was immunoSEQ multiplex PCR; TCRdb's version includes in-frame clones alone and lacks a portion of them. V, J and clone size reflect that table, while D and trimming were determined from the DNA. This sample has around 130,000 clones, with approximately 90% found just once. This TCR came from a man in his 70s with active COVID-19. The sequenced material came from peripheral blood.

CDR3 sequence: CASSLVTGSVGYTF. The CDR3 region has the DNA TGCGCCAGCAGCTTGGTTACAGGATCAGTAGGCTACACCTTC. The V call is TRBV5-1, the J call TRBJ1-2; D is perhaps TRBD1 (5 bases). The germline V gene has CDR1 SGHRS and CDR2 YFSETQ. V lost 0 bases, J lost 8 bases, and 14 bases lay in between. CDR3 length: 14 residues.